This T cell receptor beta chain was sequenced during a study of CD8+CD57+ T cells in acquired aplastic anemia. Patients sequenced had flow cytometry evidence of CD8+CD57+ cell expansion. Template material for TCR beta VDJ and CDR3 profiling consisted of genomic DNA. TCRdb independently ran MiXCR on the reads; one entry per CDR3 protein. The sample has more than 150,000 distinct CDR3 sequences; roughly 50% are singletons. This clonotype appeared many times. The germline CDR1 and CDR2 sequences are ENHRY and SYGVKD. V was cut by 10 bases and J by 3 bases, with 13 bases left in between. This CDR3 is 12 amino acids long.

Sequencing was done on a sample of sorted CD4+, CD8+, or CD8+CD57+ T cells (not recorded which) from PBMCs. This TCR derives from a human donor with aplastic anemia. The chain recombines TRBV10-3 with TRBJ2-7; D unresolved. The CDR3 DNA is TGTGCCAGCTACTCAGAAGGCTACGAGCAGTACTTC. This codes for CASYSEGYEQYF.